This is a list of T cell receptor beta chains from one sample in a study of neurological immune-mediated disorders. TCRdb reanalysed the 5' RACE reads using MiXCR and keeps one entry per CDR3 protein. This sample has around 37,000 distinct CDR3 sequences, with 11% to 15% found just once. Sequencing was carried out using PBMCs. These receptors came from a woman aged 45-60 years with HTLV-1-associated myelopathy (HAM/TSP). CDR3s include the opening cysteine and the closing phenylalanine or tryptophan. The D gene is left open where the match is weak. Rows give clone size only sometimes, using once, few, many, or a class for an expanded clone.

CASSRAGAGGETQYF | TGTGCCAGCAGCCGCGCGGGAGCAGGGGGAGAGACCCAGTACTTC | TRBJ2-5 | 15 | TRBV7-2 | many | .
CSARDSGGRGEAFF | TGCAGTGCTAGAGATTCGGGGGGGCGAGGTGAAGCTTTCTTT | TRBJ1-1 | 14 | TRBV20-1 | many | .
CASSPGLAVSYEQYF | TGTGCCAGCTCACCTGGACTAGCGGTCTCCTACGAGCAGTACTTC | TRBJ2-7 | 15 | TRBV18 | . | TRBD2
CASSPGQGRYSNQPQHF | TGCGCCAGCAGCCCCGGACAGGGCCGCTATAGCAATCAGCCCCAGCATTTT | TRBJ1-5 | 17 | TRBV5-1 | many | TRBD1
CSEPNGYTF | TGCAGTGAACCCAATGGCTACACCTTC | TRBJ1-2 | 9 | TRBV20-1 | many | .
CASSQDRSRGEEKLFF | TGTGCCAGCAGCCAAGATCGATCCAGGGGTGAGGAAAAACTGTTTTTT | TRBJ1-4 | 16 | TRBV3-1 | many | .
CDSSLGGSGANVMTF | TGCGACAGCAGCTTAGGGGGCTCTGGGGCCAACGTCATGACTTTC | TRBJ2-6 | 15 | TRBV5-1 | . | TRBD1
CASSQGYLTGVRTEAFF | TGTGCCAGCAGCCAGGGATATCTGACAGGGGTAAGGACTGAAGCTTTCTTT | TRBJ1-1 | 17 | TRBV7-9 | many | TRBD1
CASSLGPGIQETQYF | TGTGCTAGCAGCTTAGGACCAGGGATCCAAGAGACCCAGTACTTC | TRBJ2-5 | 15 | TRBV7-7 | medium-sized | .
CASSLAMHTQYF | TGCGCCAGCAGCTTGGCCATGCATACGCAGTATTTT | TRBJ2-3 | 12 | TRBV5-1 | many | .
CASSPGDRGLETQYF | TGTGCCAGCAGTCCAGGGGACAGGGGGCTTGAGACCCAGTACTTC | TRBJ2-5 | 15 | TRBV27 | many | TRBD1
CASTPGRMNTGELFF | TGTGCCAGCACTCCCGGCCGGATGAACACCGGGGAGCTGTTTTTT | TRBJ2-2 | 15 | TRBV12-3/TRBV12-4 | many | .
CASTPDRGDNSPLHF | TGCGCCAGCACCCCGGACAGGGGGGATAATTCACCCCTCCACTTT | TRBJ1-6 | 15 | TRBV5-1 | many | TRBD1
CASSYSLFDYTF | TGTGCCAGCAGTTACTCGCTCTTCGACTACACCTTC | TRBJ1-2 | 12 | TRBV6-5 | many | .
CANSLQGRVGNTIYF | TGTGCCAACAGTCTACAGGGGAGGGTTGGAAACACCATATATTTT | TRBJ1-3 | 15 | TRBV7-2 | many | TRBD1
CAISDGTGLEAFF | TGTGCCATCAGTGACGGGACAGGGCTTGAAGCTTTCTTT | TRBJ1-1 | 13 | TRBV10-3 | many | TRBD1
CASSIDRVGNQPQHF | TGTGCCAGCAGTATCGACAGGGTTGGCAATCAGCCCCAGCATTTT | TRBJ1-5 | 15 | TRBV6-1 | many | TRBD1
CASSVGPRGGGYTF | TGTGCCAGCAGCGTCGGACCGCGAGGTGGAGGCTACACCTTC | TRBJ1-2 | 14 | TRBV9 | many | .
CVPGDRGPYNEQFF | TGTGTCCCGGGAGACAGGGGGCCCTACAATGAGCAGTTCTTC | TRBJ2-1 | 14 | TRBV28 | many | TRBD1
CASGRLGNEQFF | TGTGCCAGCGGACGACTGGGGAATGAGCAGTTCTTC | TRBJ2-1 | 12 | TRBV6-2/TRBV6-3 | many | .
CSARPSRTGQPQHF | TGCAGTGCTAGACCTAGCAGAACGGGACAGCCCCAGCATTTT | TRBJ1-5 | 14 | TRBV20-1 | many | .
CATSRDPGQEAFF | TGTGCCACCAGCAGAGATCCGGGACAAGAAGCTTTCTTT | TRBJ1-1 | 13 | TRBV15 | few | .
CASYRGLMETQYF | TGCGCCAGTTACAGGGGGCTGATGGAGACCCAGTACTTC | TRBJ2-5 | 13 | TRBV5-1 | many | TRBD1
CASSRISGGPSDTQYF | TGTGCCAGCAGTCGCATCAGCGGGGGGCCGTCGGATACGCAGTATTTT | TRBJ2-3 | 16 | TRBV6-2/TRBV6-3 | few | TRBD2
CASSNIPGAREAFF | TGTGCCAGCAGCAACATCCCGGGAGCCCGTGAAGCTTTCTTT | TRBJ1-1 | 14 | TRBV3-1 | many | .
CAIREQGFNQPQHF | TGTGCCATCAGGGAACAGGGATTCAATCAGCCCCAGCATTTT | TRBJ1-5 | 14 | TRBV10-3 | many | .